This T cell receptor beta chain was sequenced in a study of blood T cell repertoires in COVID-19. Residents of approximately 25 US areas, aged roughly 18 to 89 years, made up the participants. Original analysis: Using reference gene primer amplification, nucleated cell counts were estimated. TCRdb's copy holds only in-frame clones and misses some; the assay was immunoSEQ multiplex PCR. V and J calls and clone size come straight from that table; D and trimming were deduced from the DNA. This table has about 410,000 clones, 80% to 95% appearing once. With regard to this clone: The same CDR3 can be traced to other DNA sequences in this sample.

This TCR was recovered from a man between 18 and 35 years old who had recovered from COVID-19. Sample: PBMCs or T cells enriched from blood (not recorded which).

The CDR3 is CASSVAGNTGELFF. The DNA for the CDR3 is TGTGCCAGCAGCGTAGCGGGTAACACCGGGGAGCTGTTTTTT. The chain links TRBV9 to TRBJ2-2; D is ambiguous. Trimming took off 0 bases at V and 2 bases at J, with 5 bases between the two ends. Germline V gene data show CDR1 as SGDLS and CDR2 as YYNGEE. This CDR3 has 14 amino acids.